Here is one T cell receptor beta chain with its context. Antigen unknown. Clones were sequenced by immunoSEQ multiplex PCR, and TCRdb holds only the in-frame ones, with some missing. This table has tens of thousands of clones, about three quarters appearing once. The data belong to a study of OX40 agonist ivuxolimab in advanced cancers. Study information: Given to patients was ivuxolimab, an agonistic anti-OX40 (CD134) antibody. Patients in dose escalation had liver, melanoma, kidney or head and neck cancers. General study results and limits: Both CD4+ and CD8+ T cell populations in blood had undergone clonal expansion by week 6 at 0.1 to 3.0 mg/kg.

CDR3 length: 15 amino acids. V gave up 6 bases and J gave up 3 bases; unmatched junction bases: 10. Germline lookup yields CDR1 MNHEY and CDR2 SVGAGI. The chain joins TRBV6-5 to TRBJ1-2; TRBD1 agrees at 7 bases. The sample here was CD4+ or CD8+ T cells sorted from blood, taken in a trial of the OX40 agonist ivuxolimab. The receptor's source is an adult with an advanced solid tumor such as melanoma, head and neck, liver or kidney cancer. CDR3 sequence (DNA): TGTGCCAGCAGCCCCCAGGGGGGGACGGACTATGGCTACACCTTC. It is translated as CASSPQGGTDYGYTF.